In its sample, the clone carrying this TCR beta chain was seen a few times. The antigen is not known. Here immunoSEQ multiplex PCR was the method, and the copy in TCRdb shows in-frame clones only, minus some. The sample has approximately 2,300,000 clones; roughly 90% are singletons. Trimming stripped 2 bases from V and 5 bases from J, with 7 bases between. From germline, CDR1 is KGHSH and CDR2 LQKENI. This CDR3 comprises 13 residues. This entry comes from a study of shared clonotypes between healthy human individuals. The overall study: The study enrolled a couple of women and three men aged 18 to 49.

Study-level results: As a rule, naive subsets had a larger estimated richness than memory subsets.

Sequencing used naive CD4+ T cells from PBMCs. Subset in this sample: CD45RA+ positively selected. The TCR originated in a man younger than 35 in good health. Some clones in this sample may be carry-over from other donors' samples. The chain combines TRBV18 with TRBJ1-5, with no clear D. CDR3 region: CASSPEQDQPQHF. The DNA of the CDR3 is TGTGCCAGCTCACCAGAGCAAGATCAGCCCCAGCATTTT.